Following are 16 T cell receptor beta chains from one sample sequenced in a study of regulatory T cells in long-lasting Graves disease. Arm-PCR of CDR3 regions with iRepertoire HTBI primers generated TCR beta libraries. One entry per CDR3 protein results from TCRdb running MiXCR on the multiplex PCR reads. The sample shows roughly 500,000 distinct CDR3 sequences, around an eighth of them seen only once. The time point was: newly diagnosed GD, antithyroid drugs for less than 3 months. After RNA was extracted from PBMCs, the TCR library was made from it. The data also belong to a second study, concerning T cells in Graves' hyperthyroidism and ophthalmopathy.

Here the sequenced sample was peripheral blood mononuclear cells (PBMCs), taken at new diagnosis, from a patient treated with antithyroid drugs. These receptors were obtained from a man younger than 40 with Graves disease.

This clonotype was detected ten times or more. V usage is TRBV2 and J usage is TRBJ2-7, with 10 bases aligning to TRBD1. The V gene's germline CDR1 is SNHLY and CDR2 FYNNEI. The CDR3 has 12 residues. The V gene end was trimmed by 10 bases and the J gene end by 5 bases; junction bases not matched to a gene: 5. This CDR3 is CATSGTGDEQYF. The CDR3 DNA follows: TGTGCCACCTCCGGGACAGGGGACGAGCAGTACTTC.

This clonotype came up many times. The chain carries TRBV13 and TRBJ2-2; D remains ambiguous. V lost 0 bases, J lost 6 bases, and 8 bases lay in between. The CDR3 has 14 amino acids. Germline CDR1 is PRHDT and CDR2 is FYEKMQ (reference sequence). CDR3 amino acids: CASSLGDLAGELFF. The CDR3 DNA follows: TGTGCCAGCAGCTTAGGAGACTTGGCCGGGGAGCTGTTTTTT.

V usage is TRBV5-4 and J usage is TRBJ1-2; 8 positions match TRBD1. CDR1 is SGHNT and CDR2 is YYREEE in the germline V gene (reference sequence). There are 16 residues in the CDR3. The J segment lost 0 bases and the V segment lost 4 bases, leaving 8 bases of the junction unmatched. This CDR3 is CASSPGQVGTNYGYTF. In DNA form, the CDR3 reads TGTGCCAGCAGCCCGGGACAGGTCGGGACTAACTATGGCTACACCTTC. The variable domain in full, completed from reference TRBV5-4 and TRBJ1-2, reads ETGVTQSPTHLIKTRGQQVTLRCSSQSGHNTVSWYQQALGQGPQFIFQYYREEENGRGNFPPRFSGLQFPNYSSELNVNALELDDSALYLCASSPGQVGTNYGYTFGSGTRLTVV.

Worth noting for this clonotype: It differs at one base from a far larger clone, so likely a read error. This chain links TRBV7-9 with TRBJ1-1; 7 bases line up with TRBD1. Germline V gene sequence: CDR1 SEHNR, CDR2 FQNEAQ (reference sequence). This CDR3 spans 16 amino acids. CDR3 protein: CAGSPDVGGGWTEAFF. CDR3 coding DNA: TGTGCCGGCAGCCCAGATGTAGGGGGCGGGTGGACTGAAGCTTTCTTT.

Of note for this clonotype: A much larger clone lies one base from this, so it may be a read error. This CDR3 fails to terminate in the conserved phenylalanine or tryptophan, so it likely reflects a read error. The V and J genes are TRBV3-1 and TRBJ1-3; D is uncertain. The germline CDR1 and CDR2 sequences are LGHDT and YNNKEL (reference sequence). This CDR3 is built from 17 residues. V was cut by 0 bases and J by 1 base, with 13 bases left in between. The CDR3 is CASSQDVGSPSGNTIYS. CDR3 coding DNA: TGTGCCAGCAGCCAAGACGTAGGCTCACCATCTGGAAACACCATATATTCT.

The chain couples TRBV5-1 to TRBJ2-5, with D maybe TRBD1 (6 bases). V was cut by 0 bases and J by 4 bases, with 10 bases left in between. CDR1 SGHRS and CDR2 YFSETQ come from the germline V gene. CDR3 length: 14 residues. The CDR3 protein is CASSLAVRGETQYF. The DNA of the CDR3 is TGCGCCAGCAGCTTGGCAGTCAGGGGAGAGACCCAGTACTTC.

This clonotype has at least ten counts. This chain links TRBV7-3 with TRBJ2-3; D remains ambiguous. This CDR3 contains 13 residues. The V gene's germline CDR1 is SGHTA and CDR2 FQGTGA. V lost 8 bases and J 3 bases, leaving 12 bases between the germline ends. The CDR3 bases are TGTGCCAGCGGACCAGGTGGGACAGATACGCAGTATTTT. Translation gives CASGPGGTDTQYF.

This clonotype appeared a few times. This chain uses TRBV19 with TRBJ2-2; 9 nucleotides line up with TRBD2. CDR3 size: 16 residues. With V trimmed by 8 bases and J by 2 bases, 9 bases remained unmatched. Germline assignment: CDR1 LNHDA and CDR2 SQIVND (reference sequence). The CDR3 is CASRTLAGRNTGELFF. CDR3 bases: TGTGCCAGTCGAACGCTAGCGGGACGAAACACCGGGGAGCTGTTTTTT.

This clonotype was counted ten times or more. V usage is TRBV3-1 and J usage is TRBJ2-3; D is unclear. V gave up 1 base and J gave up 11 bases, with 16 bases separating them. From germline, CDR1 is LGHDT and CDR2 YNNKEL (reference sequence). The CDR3 runs to 14 residues. This CDR3 reads CASSQVTQFVRQYF. In DNA, the CDR3 is TGTGCCAGCAGCCAAGTCACCCAGTTCGTGCGGCAGTATTTT.

This clonotype was seen repeatedly, ten times or more. The CDR3: CASSPDRGRGTEAFF. DNA of the CDR3: TGTGCCAGCAGCCCGGACCGGGGGCGTGGGACTGAAGCTTTCTTT. The V and J genes are TRBV7-2 and TRBJ1-1; the D gene is possibly TRBD1 (6 bases). V lost 5 bases and J 5 bases, leaving 18 bases between the germline ends. The CDR3 loop spans 15 amino acids. The germline V gene has CDR1 SGHTA and CDR2 FQGNSA. The complete variable domain, with remaining parts taken from reference TRBV7-2 and TRBJ1-1, reads GAGVSQSPSNKVTEKGKDVELRCDPISGHTALYWYRQSLGQGLEFLIYFQGNSAPDKSGLPSDRFSAERTGGSVSTLTIQRTQQEDSAVYLCASSPDRGRGTEAFFGQGTRLTVV.

At least ten counts were recorded for this clonotype. The chain links TRBV6-2 or TRBV6-3 to TRBJ2-3, with D hard to call. In germline, CDR1 is MNHEY, CDR2 SVGEGT. This CDR3 contains 15 residues. Between the trimmed V and J ends, which lost 0 bases and 4 bases, there was a span of 11 bases. The CDR3: CASSYSLATADTQYF. CDR3 in DNA: TGTGCCAGCAGTTACTCTCTGGCTACCGCAGATACGCAGTATTTT.

Ten or more counts support this clonotype. The chain is built from TRBV20-1 and TRBJ2-3; TRBD2 matches at 7 bases. The junction had 14 bases not matched to a gene; V was cut back by 5 bases and J by 0 bases. This CDR3 region has 17 residues. Germline CDR1 reads DFQATT; CDR2 reads SNEGSKA (reference sequence). This CDR3 reads CSALKEGGAPSTDTQYF. The CDR3 nucleotides are TGCAGTGCTCTGAAGGAGGGAGGGGCCCCCAGCACAGATACGCAGTATTTT.

This clonotype was found a few times. The V gene is TRBV18, the J gene TRBJ2-2, with D unresolved. The CDR3 spans 15 residues. The V and J ends lost 1 base and 3 bases respectively, with 9 bases between them. Germline V gives CDR1 KGHSH, CDR2 LQKENI. As DNA, the CDR3 is TGTGCCAGCTCACCACTTCTGCTCGACACCGGGGAGCTGTTTTTT. It specifies CASSPLLLDTGELFF.

The rearrangement uses TRBV2 and TRBJ1-6; 8 nucleotides match TRBD1. The CDR3 is 18 residues long. J was trimmed by 2 bases and V by 8 bases; bases with no gene match: 14. CDR1 is SNHLY and CDR2 is FYNNEI in the germline V gene. The CDR3 here is CASLGQGRSIAYNSPLHF. CDR3 nucleotide sequence: TGTGCCAGCCTCGGACAGGGACGATCGATAGCCTATAATTCACCCCTCCACTTT.

Ten or more counts support this clonotype. This chain uses TRBV2 with TRBJ2-3, with D perhaps matching TRBD2 (6 bases). In germline, CDR1 is SNHLY, CDR2 FYNNEI. This CDR3 contains 13 residues. Deletions cut 7 bases from V and 4 bases from J, with 12 bases between. This CDR3 is CASNGRDSDTQYF. Here the CDR3 DNA reads TGTGCCAGCAACGGCAGGGACTCAGATACGCAGTATTTT.

This chain joins TRBV28 and TRBJ1-5; D is unresolved. The germline V and J ends were trimmed by 3 bases and 10 bases, with 4 bases remaining between them. Germline V gene data show CDR1 as MDHEN and CDR2 as SYDVKM. CDR3 length: 10 amino acids. CDR3 DNA sequence: TGTGCCAGCAGTTTCGCCCCCCAGCATTTT. It is translated as CASSFAPQHF.